The 27 T cell receptor beta chains below all came from one sample that was sequenced in a study of blood T cell repertoires in COVID-19. Sequenced by immunoSEQ multiplex PCR; TCRdb stores in-frame clones only, minus some. There are about 200,000 clones in the sample; about 86% occur only once, and approximately 6.2% lies in the top ten. The specimen sequenced was peripheral blood. The receptors here all came from a man aged 55 to 70 who had recovered from COVID-19.

The V gene is TRBV7-8, the J gene TRBJ2-7; TRBD1 agrees at 7 bases. Germline CDR1 is SGHVS and CDR2 is FQNEAQ. V was pared by 6 bases and J by 8 bases, with 13 bases of the junction left unmatched. The CDR3 loop spans 14 amino acids. In DNA, the CDR3 is TGTGCCAGCAGGGACGCCGGGACAGCTTTCAAGCAGTACTTC. It translates to CASRDAGTAFKQYF.

The gene calls are TRBV10-2 and TRBJ1-3, with a tentative D call TRBD1 (6 bases). Looked up from germline, CDR1 is WSHSY and CDR2 is SAAADI. V was trimmed by 4 bases and J by 0 bases, leaving 10 bases between them. The CDR3 sequence is 15 residues long. The CDR3 DNA reads TGCGCCAGCAGTGGCCGGACAGTCTCTGGAAACACCATATATTTT. Its protein is CASSGRTVSGNTIYF.

The CDR3 bases are TGTGCCAGCAGCTTAGACGCGGGGGGGGTCTACGAGCAGTACTTC. Protein: CASSLDAGGVYEQYF. The chain employs TRBV7-8 and TRBJ2-7; 9 nucleotides line up with TRBD2. The V gene's germline CDR1 is SGHVS and CDR2 FQNEAQ. Germline trimming cut 1 base from V and 3 bases from J; bases unmatched to any gene: 4. There are 15 residues in the CDR3.

The V call is TRBV10-3, the J call TRBJ1-1, with TRBD1 matching over 7 bases. This CDR3 comprises 17 residues. V dropped 2 bases and J dropped 1; count of bases not matched to a gene: 10. CDR1 and CDR2 from the germline V gene are ENHRY and SYGVKD. CDR3 loop: CAISELPLQGGNTEAFF. In nucleotides, the CDR3 is TGTGCCATCAGTGAGCTTCCACTTCAGGGGGGGAACACTGAAGCTTTCTTT.

This clone was seen at least ten times. The V call is TRBV23-1, the J call TRBJ1-1; TRBD1 matches 10 bases. TRBV23-1 counts as an open reading frame of uncertain function. V lost 2 bases to trimming and J lost 2 bases; unmatched junction nucleotides: 5. The CDR3 sequence is 16 residues long. In nucleotides, the CDR3 is TGCGCCAGCAGTCAACTTGACAGGGGGCTTAACACTGAAGCTTTCTTT. As protein: CASSQLDRGLNTEAFF.

This chain's CDR3 is CASRVSGGPGDEQFF. The DNA for the CDR3 is TGCGCCAGCAGGGTAAGCGGGGGCCCTGGGGATGAGCAGTTCTTC. The chain uses TRBV5-1 and TRBJ2-1, with TRBD2 identical over 8 bases. Germline V lookup: CDR1 SGHRS, CDR2 YFSETQ. There are 15 residues in the CDR3. Losses at the gene ends were 5 bases for V and 8 bases for J; bases not matched to a gene: 12. The variable domain in full, completed from reference TRBV5-1 and TRBJ2-1, reads KAGVTQTPRYLIKTRGQQVTLSCSPISGHRSVSWYQQTPGQGLQFLFEYFSETQRNKGNFPGRFSGRQFSNSRSEMNVSTLELGDSALYLCASRVSGGPGDEQFFGPGTRLTVL.

The chain links TRBV10-1 to TRBJ2-1; perhaps TRBD1 as D (6 bases). V was pared by 3 bases and J by 8 bases, with 29 bases between. CDR1 WNHNN and CDR2 SYGVQD come from the germline V gene (reference sequence). This CDR3 contains 19 residues. Here the CDR3 DNA reads TGCGCCAGCAGTGAAACCCTCACTTACCGGGACAAACGTTACCATGAGCAGTTCTTC. Translating it yields CASSETLTYRDKRYHEQFF.

The rearrangement uses TRBV3-1 (or the pseudogene TRBV3-2) and TRBJ2-3, with D perhaps TRBD2 (5 bases). Trimming took off 4 bases at V and 2 bases at J, with 16 bases between the two ends. Germline V gene sequence: CDR1 LGHDT, CDR2 YNNKEL (reference sequence). The CDR3 sequence is 16 residues long. The DNA of the CDR3 is TGTGCCAGCAGCCGCGGACTCTCCACTTTCACAGATACGCAGTATTTT. Translation gives CASSRGLSTFTDTQYF.

The chain recombines TRBV5-1 with TRBJ2-7, with 8 bases lining up with TRBD2. The CDR3 contains 13 residues. J lost 3 bases, V lost 5 bases, and 4 bases had no gene match. The germline V gene has CDR1 SGHRS and CDR2 YFSETQ. In nucleotides, the CDR3 is TGCGCCAGCAGTTCGGGAGGGGGCTACGAGCAGTACTTC. It specifies CASSSGGGYEQYF.

The chain links TRBV7-2 to TRBJ2-7, with D perhaps matching TRBD1 (6 bases). Germline loops: CDR1 SGHTA, CDR2 FQGNSA. Trimming removed 4 bases at V and 3 bases at J, with 10 bases between. The CDR3 extends over 13 amino acids. For the CDR3, the DNA is TGTGCCAGCAGCTCAGGGGCAGGCTACGAGCAGTACTTC. It codes for CASSSGAGYEQYF.

The chain couples TRBV7-7 to TRBJ2-2, with D perhaps matching TRBD1 (5 bases). The ends were cut back, 5 bases at V and 4 bases at J, with 17 bases in the middle. CDR1 is SSHAT and CDR2 is FNYEAQ in the germline V gene (reference sequence). This CDR3 spans 16 amino acids. CDR3 sequence (DNA): TGTGCCAGCAGCCGAACCCCGACAGCCAGCACCGGGGAGCTGTTTTTT. Protein sequence: CASSRTPTASTGELFF. Looking up the rest from reference TRBV7-7 and TRBJ2-2 gives the full variable domain: GAGVSQSPRYKVTKRGQDVTLRCDPISSHATLYWYQQALGQGPEFLTYFNYEAQPDKSGLPSDRFSAERPEGSISTLTIQRTEQRDSAMYRCASSRTPTASTGELFFGEGSRLTVL.

The chain employs TRBV28 and TRBJ1-5, with a possible D match to TRBD1 (5 bases). Germline V gene sequence: CDR1 MDHEN, CDR2 SYDVKM. The V end lost 2 bases, the J end lost 0 bases, and 11 bases lay between the germline ends. CDR3 length: 16 residues. The CDR3 region has the DNA TGTGCCAGCAGTTTAGGGGGGGGACCTAGCAATCAGCCCCAGCATTTT. Its protein product is CASSLGGGPSNQPQHF.

This clone has just one count. In DNA, the CDR3 is TGTGCCAGCAGCTTAGGGACAGGGAACTATGGCTACACCTTC. As protein: CASSLGTGNYGYTF. This sequence joins TRBV11-2 and TRBJ1-2, with 8 bases aligning to TRBD1. V dropped 1 base and J dropped 2; count of bases not matched to a gene: 0. Germline V lookup: CDR1 SGHAT, CDR2 FQNNGV. The CDR3 loop spans 14 amino acids.

In DNA form, the CDR3 reads TGTGCCTGGAGTGTTGGGACTAGCGGGTCCAATGAGCAGTTCTTC. The encoded protein is CAWSVGTSGSNEQFF. The J gene is TRBJ2-1, the V gene TRBV30; 12 bases fit TRBD2. The CDR3 is 15 residues long. V was pared by 0 bases and J by 6 bases, with 3 bases of the junction left unmatched. CDR1 GTSNPN and CDR2 SVGIG come from the germline V gene (reference sequence).

The V call is TRBV10-3, the J call TRBJ1-1; D might be TRBD1 (6 bases). The CDR3 consists of 14 residues. V lost 7 bases and J lost 4, with 16 bases in between. Germline-derived CDR1 and CDR2 are ENHRY and SYGVKD. The DNA for the CDR3 is TGTGCCATCAAGGGGGAGGGGGAGGGCACTGAAGCTTTCTTT. This translates into CAIKGEGEGTEAFF.

The V and J genes are TRBV4-3 and TRBJ2-3, with 8 bases matching TRBD2. The length of the CDR3 is 15 residues. The junction had 4 bases not matched to a gene; V was cut back by 1 base and J by 4 bases. Germline-derived CDR1 and CDR2 are LGHNA and YSLEER. This CDR3 reads CASSQAGGAADTQYF. The DNA for the CDR3 is TGCGCCAGCAGCCAAGCGGGGGGGGCCGCAGATACGCAGTATTTT.

The rearrangement joins TRBV10-3 to TRBJ2-1; TRBD1 matches at 10 bases. This CDR3 comprises 16 residues. CDR1 ENHRY and CDR2 SYGVKD come from the germline V gene. The V segment lost 4 bases and the J segment 2 bases; nucleotides outside the gene matches: 5. The CDR3 nucleotides read TGTGCCATCAGTGGCCCGGGGACAGGGGCCTACAATGAGCAGTTCTTC. It codes for CAISGPGTGAYNEQFF.

This clone was seen more than once but under ten times. The genes are TRBV13 and TRBJ2-7, with D possibly matching TRBD2 (5 bases). Germline V lookup: CDR1 PRHDT, CDR2 FYEKMQ (reference sequence). This CDR3 contains 13 residues. Trimming removed 3 bases at V and 5 bases at J, with 11 bases between. The CDR3 loop is CASSFNGIHEQYF. The CDR3 bases are TGTGCCAGCAGCTTCAACGGGATCCACGAGCAGTACTTC.

The V gene is TRBV5-1, the J gene TRBJ2-5, with D possibly TRBD1 on 6 matching bases. CDR1 and CDR2 from the germline V gene are SGHRS and YFSETQ. Trimming removed 3 bases from V and 5 bases from J, with 14 bases in between. The CDR3 totals 14 residues. The CDR3 loop reads CASSYSDSTETQYF. CDR3 DNA: TGCGCCAGCAGCTACTCGGACAGTACGGAGACCCAGTACTTC.

The V and J genes are TRBV19 and TRBJ1-5, with 10 bases fitting TRBD1. V gave up 5 bases and J gave up 6 bases; unmatched junction bases: 7. CDR3 length: 15 residues. In germline, CDR1 is LNHDA, CDR2 SQIVND (reference sequence). The DNA of the CDR3 is TGTGCCAGTAGTTCTTTGGGACAGGGGACTCAGCCCCAGCATTTT. Its protein product is CASSSLGQGTQPQHF.

The V gene is TRBV19, the J gene TRBJ1-6; 8 bases agree with TRBD1. The ends lost 6 bases at V and 7 bases at J; junction bases unmatched: 8. CDR1 is LNHDA, CDR2 SQIVND, per germline (reference sequence). CDR3 length: 15 amino acids. DNA for the CDR3: TGTGCCAGTAGCACAGGGGGTAACGACAATTCACCCCTCCACTTT. Residues: CASSTGGNDNSPLHF.

The CDR3: CATSRDNPTSVQEQFF. DNA for the CDR3: TGTGCCACCAGCAGAGATAATCCGACTAGCGTACAAGAGCAGTTCTTC. The chain carries TRBV15 and TRBJ2-1, with 8 bases aligning to TRBD2. The CDR3 runs 16 residues. V lost 0 bases and J lost 10; bases outside the gene matches: 11. From germline, CDR1 is LNHNV and CDR2 YYDKDF (reference sequence).

This chain links TRBV6-2 or TRBV6-3 with TRBJ2-7; 7 nucleotides align to TRBD1. Germline lookup yields CDR1 MNHEY and CDR2 SVGEGT. V gave up 4 bases and J gave up 12 bases; unmatched junction bases: 21. This CDR3 spans 16 amino acids. The CDR3 sequence: CASSFSEGNRGTKWYF. DNA of the CDR3: TGTGCCAGCAGTTTCTCGGAAGGGAACAGGGGAACGAAGTGGTACTTC.

This clone was counted a single time. This chain links TRBV10-3 with TRBJ2-2; 13 bases fit TRBD2. Trimming cost V 7 bases and J 0 bases; bases outside gene matches: 8. Per germline, CDR1 ENHRY and CDR2 SYGVKD. The length of the CDR3 is 18 residues. The CDR3 DNA reads TGTGCCATCACTTCCGGGACTAGCGGGGCCGCGAACACCGGGGAGCTGTTTTTT. Translation gives CAITSGTSGAANTGELFF.

The J gene is TRBJ1-5, the V gene TRBV24-1; 9 bases are shared with TRBD1. Germline loops: CDR1 KGHDR, CDR2 SFDVKD. The CDR3 is made up of 16 amino acids. After removal of 2 bases from V and 7 bases from J, the junction contained 8 bases not matched to a gene. The CDR3 sequence is CATSDSAGTGRQPQHF. The CDR3 coding sequence is TGTGCCACCAGTGATTCGGCCGGGACAGGGAGGCAGCCCCAGCATTTT.

This clone was found once. The chain has TRBV5-1 and TRBJ2-1, with 7 bases matching TRBD1. After removal of 1 base from V and 8 bases from J, the junction contained 0 bases not matched to a gene. The CDR3 covers 12 residues. Germline CDR1 is SGHRS and CDR2 is YFSETQ. This CDR3 is CASSLQGDEQFF. CDR3 coding DNA: TGCGCCAGCAGCTTGCAGGGGGATGAGCAGTTCTTC.

This rearrangement joins TRBV27 to TRBJ2-3; 13 nucleotides line up with TRBD2. The CDR3 is 23 residues long. From germline, CDR1 is MNHEY and CDR2 SMNVEV (reference sequence). The V segment lost 3 bases and the J segment 0 bases; nucleotides outside the gene matches: 21. The CDR3 DNA reads TGTGCCAGCAGTTTTTCGGGGATGGCCGGGTGGACTAGCGGGAGTCTGAGCACAGATACGCAGTATTTT. Amino acid sequence: CASSFSGMAGWTSGSLSTDTQYF.